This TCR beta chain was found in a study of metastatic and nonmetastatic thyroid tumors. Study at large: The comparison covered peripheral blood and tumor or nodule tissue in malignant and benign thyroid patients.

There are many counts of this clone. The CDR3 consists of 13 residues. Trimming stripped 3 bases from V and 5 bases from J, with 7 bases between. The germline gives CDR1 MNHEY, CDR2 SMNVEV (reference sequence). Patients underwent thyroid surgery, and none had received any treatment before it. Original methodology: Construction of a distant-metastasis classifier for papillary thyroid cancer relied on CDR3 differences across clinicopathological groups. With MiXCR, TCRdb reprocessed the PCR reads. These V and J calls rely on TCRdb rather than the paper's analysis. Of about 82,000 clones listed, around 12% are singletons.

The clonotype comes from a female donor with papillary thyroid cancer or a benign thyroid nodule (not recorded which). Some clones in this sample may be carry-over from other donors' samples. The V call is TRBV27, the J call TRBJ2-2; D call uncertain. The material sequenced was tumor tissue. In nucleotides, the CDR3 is TGTGCCAGCAGTTTGGTACGGACCGGGGAGCTGTTTTTT. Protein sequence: CASSLVRTGELFF.